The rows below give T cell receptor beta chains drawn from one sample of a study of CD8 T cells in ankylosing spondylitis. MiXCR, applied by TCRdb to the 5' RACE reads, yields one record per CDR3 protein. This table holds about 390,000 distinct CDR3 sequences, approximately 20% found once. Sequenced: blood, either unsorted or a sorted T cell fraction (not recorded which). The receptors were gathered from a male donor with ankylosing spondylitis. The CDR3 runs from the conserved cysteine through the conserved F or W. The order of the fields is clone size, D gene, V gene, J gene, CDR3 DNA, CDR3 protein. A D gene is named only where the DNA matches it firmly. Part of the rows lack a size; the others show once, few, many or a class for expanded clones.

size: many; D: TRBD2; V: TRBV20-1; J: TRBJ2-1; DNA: TGCAGTGCAAAGACTAGCGGGAGCTACAATGAGCAGTTCTTC; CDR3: CSAKTSGSYNEQFF
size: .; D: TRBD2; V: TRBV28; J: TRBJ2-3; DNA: TGTGCCAGCAGTTTGCGGGTAGCGGGAAAATATACGCAGTATTTT; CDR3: CASSLRVAGKYTQYF
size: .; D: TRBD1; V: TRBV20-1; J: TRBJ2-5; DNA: TGCAGTGCTCCGAGGACAGGGGCCTACCAAGAGACCCAGTACTTC; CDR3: CSAPRTGAYQETQYF
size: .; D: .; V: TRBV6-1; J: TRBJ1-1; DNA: TGTGCCAGCAGCCCACCCGCAGGGAACACTGAAGCTTTCTTT; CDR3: CASSPPAGNTEAFF
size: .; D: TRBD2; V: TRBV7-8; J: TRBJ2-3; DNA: TGTGCCAGCAGCCTAGTCCCCGGGACTAGCGGTACAGATACGCAGTATTTT; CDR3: CASSLVPGTSGTDTQYF
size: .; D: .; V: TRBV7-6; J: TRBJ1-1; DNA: TGTGCCAGCAGCTTCCGCGGCGGGGGCACTGAAGCTTTCTTT; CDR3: CASSFRGGGTEAFF
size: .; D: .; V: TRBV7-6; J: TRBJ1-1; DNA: TGTGCCAGCAGCTCCACCCGGGCTTTAAAAGCTTTCTTT; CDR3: CASSSTRALKAFF
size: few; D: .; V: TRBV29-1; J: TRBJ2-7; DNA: TGCAGCGTTGAAGATCAACCCGGGGGCGAGCAGTACTTC; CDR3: CSVEDQPGGEQYF
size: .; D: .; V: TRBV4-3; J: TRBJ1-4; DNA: TGCGCCAGCAGCCAAGACCGTCATGAAAAACTGTTTTTT; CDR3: CASSQDRHEKLFF
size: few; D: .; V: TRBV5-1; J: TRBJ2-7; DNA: TGCGCCAGCAGCCCAGACATGTACGAGCAGTACTTC; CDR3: CASSPDMYEQYF
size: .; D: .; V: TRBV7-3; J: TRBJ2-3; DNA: TGTGCCAGCAGCTTAATGGCTAGCGCCAACACAGATACGCAGTATTTT; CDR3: CASSLMASANTDTQYF
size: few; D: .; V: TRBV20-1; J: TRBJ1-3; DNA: TGCAGTGCCGAGGGAGCCGGAAACACCATATATTTT; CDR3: CSAEGAGNTIYF
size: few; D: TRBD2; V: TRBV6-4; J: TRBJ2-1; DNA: TGTGCCAGCAGTGGGCGAGCTATAGCGGGAGTCAATAATGAGCAGTTCTTC; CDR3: CASSGRAIAGVNNEQFF
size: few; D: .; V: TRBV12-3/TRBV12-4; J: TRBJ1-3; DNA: TGTGCCAGCAGTTACGGGGGGCCCGGAAACACCATATATTTT; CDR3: CASSYGGPGNTIYF
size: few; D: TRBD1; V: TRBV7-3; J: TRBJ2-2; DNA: TGTGCCAGCAGCGTACAGGGGGCCGGGGAGCTGTTTTTT; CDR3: CASSVQGAGELFF
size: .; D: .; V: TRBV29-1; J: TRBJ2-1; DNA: TGCAGCGCACCGGGACCAAGCTACAATGAGCAGTTCTTC; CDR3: CSAPGPSYNEQFF
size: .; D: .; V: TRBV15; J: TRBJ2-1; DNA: TGTGCCACCAGCAGAGAGGAGCGGTCCAAGTTCTTC; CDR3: CATSREERSKFF
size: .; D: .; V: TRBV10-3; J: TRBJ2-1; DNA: TGTGCCATCACCGAGATGTTAGGTGGTATCGATGAGCAGTTCTTC; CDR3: CAITEMLGGIDEQFF
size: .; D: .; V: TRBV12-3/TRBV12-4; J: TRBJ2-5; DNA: TGTGCCAGCAGTTTATCGTCTGGGGCTGGAGAGACCCAGTACTTC; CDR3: CASSLSSGAGETQYF
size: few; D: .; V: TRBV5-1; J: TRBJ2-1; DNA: TGCGCCAGCAGCTTAGGACGAGCGCACTACAATGAGCAGTTCTTC; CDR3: CASSLGRAHYNEQFF
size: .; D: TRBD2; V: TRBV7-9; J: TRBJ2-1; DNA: TGTGCCAGCAGCCCCAGACTAGCGGGAGCAGATGAGCAGTTCTTC; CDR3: CASSPRLAGADEQFF
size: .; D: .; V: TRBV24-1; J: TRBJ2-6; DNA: TGTGCCACCAGTGCGGGGTTTGGGGCCAACGTCCTGACTTTC; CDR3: CATSAGFGANVLTF
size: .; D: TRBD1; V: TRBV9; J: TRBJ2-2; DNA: TGTGCCAGCAGCGTACATTGGACAGGGGTTACCGGGGAGCTGTTTTTT; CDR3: CASSVHWTGVTGELFF
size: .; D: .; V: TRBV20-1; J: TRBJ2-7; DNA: TGCAGTGCTTACCGCCCCGGCTCGGGGTACGAGCAGTACTTC; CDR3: CSAYRPGSGYEQYF
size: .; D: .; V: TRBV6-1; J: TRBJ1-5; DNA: TGTGCCAGCAGAAGGGGGATCGGCAATCAGCCCCAGCATTTT; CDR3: CASRRGIGNQPQHF
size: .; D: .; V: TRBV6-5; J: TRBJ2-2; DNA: TGTGCCAGCAGTTACTCGAGAGGGGGAGGGAACACCGGGGAGCTGTTTTTT; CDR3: CASSYSRGGGNTGELFF
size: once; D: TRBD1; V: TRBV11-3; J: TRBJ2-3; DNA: TGTGCCAGCAGCACCCGGACAGGGGCAGATACGCAGTATTTT; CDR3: CASSTRTGADTQYF
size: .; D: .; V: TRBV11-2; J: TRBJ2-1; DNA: TGTGCCAGTCCACTAGCCGTGTACAATGAGCAGTTCTTC; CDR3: CASPLAVYNEQFF
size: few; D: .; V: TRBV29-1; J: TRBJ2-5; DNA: TGCAGCGTTGTCTCAGATCAAGAGACCCAGTACTTC; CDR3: CSVVSDQETQYF